This T cell receptor beta chain was recovered during a study of T cells in Graves' hyperthyroidism and ophthalmopathy. V trimming: 5 bases; J trimming: 4 bases; junction bases outside the gene matches: 7. Germline loops: CDR1 LNHNV, CDR2 YYDKDF (reference sequence). The CDR3 has 14 amino acids. Over 18 months, lack of ophthalmopathy progression marked Graves' hyperthyroidism as stable. Amplified regions were TCR beta CDR3 sequences from RNA transcripts. The HTBI primer set drove a first-round RT-PCR of the TCR CDR3. TCRdb processed the multiplex PCR reads anew with MiXCR; each CDR3 protein has one entry. Of some 510,000 distinct CDR3 sequences in the sample, roughly 50% were seen once. The study's findings and limits: Ophthalmopathy cases were set apart from stable hyperthyroidism by a 13 V-J model.

The sample holds many counts of this clonotype. The antigen remains unidentified. The receptor was isolated from a woman aged 18-29 years with Graves' hyperthyroidism. The chain recombines TRBV15 with TRBJ2-5, with 7 bases matching TRBD1. Sample: peripheral blood or thyroid tissue (not recorded which). As DNA, the CDR3 is TGTGCCACCAGCTGGGACAGAGGGGTAGAGACCCAGTACTTC. Its protein is CATSWDRGVETQYF.